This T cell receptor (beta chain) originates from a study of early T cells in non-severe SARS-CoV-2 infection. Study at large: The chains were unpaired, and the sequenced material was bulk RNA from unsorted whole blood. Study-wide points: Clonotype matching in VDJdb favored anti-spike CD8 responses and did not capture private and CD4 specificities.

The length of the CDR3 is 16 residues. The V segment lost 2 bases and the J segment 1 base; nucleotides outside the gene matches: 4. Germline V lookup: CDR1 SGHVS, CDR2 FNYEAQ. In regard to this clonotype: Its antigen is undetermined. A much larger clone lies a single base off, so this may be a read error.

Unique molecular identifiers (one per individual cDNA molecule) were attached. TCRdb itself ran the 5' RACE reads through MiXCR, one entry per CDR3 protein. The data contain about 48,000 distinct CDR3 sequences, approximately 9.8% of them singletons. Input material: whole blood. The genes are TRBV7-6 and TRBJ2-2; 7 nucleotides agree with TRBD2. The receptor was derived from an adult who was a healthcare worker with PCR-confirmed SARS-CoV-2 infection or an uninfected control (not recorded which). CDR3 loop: CASSLSGLENTGELFF. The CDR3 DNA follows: TGTGCCAGCAGCTTATCCGGACTAGAGAACACCGGGGAGCTGTTTTTT.